Following are 2 T cell receptor beta chains from one sample sequenced in a study of blood T cells in healthy people across ages. Primed by a sample-barcoded 5' primer and a J-beta primer mix, a second PCR proceeded for about 7 to 11 cycles. TCRdb reprocessed the 5' RACE reads with MiXCR, giving one entry per CDR3 protein. Of about 640,000 distinct CDR3 sequences in the sample, around 31% were seen once. Sequences were obtained from blood. The receptors shown here come from a woman at least 80 years old in good health.

This clonotype was seen repeatedly, ten times or more. The CDR3: CASSSRGSSSYEQYF. CDR3 DNA: TGTGCCAGCAGTTCCCGAGGGAGCTCCTCCTACGAGCAGTACTTC. This chain joins TRBV6-5 and TRBJ2-7; possibly TRBD2 for D (5 bases). The CDR3 is made up of 15 amino acids. Germline V CDR1 and CDR2: MNHEY, SVGAGI. The ends were cut back, 4 bases at V and 0 bases at J, with 13 bases in the middle.

This clonotype was seen at least ten times. J is TRBJ2-1 and V is TRBV3-1, with D possibly matching TRBD1 (5 bases). The length of the CDR3 is 14 residues. CDR1 LGHDT and CDR2 YNNKEL come from the germline V gene (reference sequence). Trimming left V 0 bases short and J 15 bases short, with 18 bases between. CDR3 DNA sequence: TGTGCCAGCAGCCAAGATCGGGCAGGGCTTAGTAGGTTCTTC. Translation gives CASSQDRAGLSRFF.